These 27 T cell receptor beta chains were sequenced from one sample in a study of CD8+CD57+ T cells in acquired aplastic anemia. Only patients with CD8+CD57+ cell expansion on flow cytometry were chosen for sequencing. Genomic DNA, the template, was used for profiling of the TCR beta VDJ and CDR3. TCRdb re-called the reads through MiXCR, storing one row per CDR3 protein. Counted here are 400,000 to 600,000 distinct CDR3 sequences, around a third occurring once; the ten biggest clones make up around 0.82%. The sample consisted of sorted CD4+, CD8+, or CD8+CD57+ T cells (not recorded which) from PBMCs. Source of these receptors: a human donor with aplastic anemia.

This clonotype was recorded many times. This sequence joins TRBV7-3 and TRBJ1-1; TRBD1 matches at 8 bases. The V and J ends lost 2 bases and 11 bases, in that order; junction bases with no gene match: 4. Per germline, CDR1 SGHTA and CDR2 FQGTGA. The CDR3 length is 12 residues. The CDR3 loop reads CASSLDRGVAFF. CDR3 DNA sequence: TGTGCCAGCAGCTTAGACAGGGGTGTTGCTTTCTTT.

V and J are TRBV20-1 and TRBJ1-1; TRBD1 might be the D (5 bases). V was pared by 6 bases and J by 2 bases, with 10 bases between. Per germline, CDR1 DFQATT and CDR2 SNEGSKA (reference sequence). CDR3 length: 12 amino acids. The chain's CDR3 is CSADDSNTEAFF. CDR3 sequence (DNA): TGCAGTGCGGATGACAGTAACACTGAAGCTTTCTTT.

This clonotype was counted ten times or more. The CDR3 DNA reads TGTGCCAGCAGCTCCCTGGACGGTTGGGGACCCCTCCACTTT. Translation: CASSSLDGWGPLHF. The chain couples TRBV6-1 to TRBJ1-6; no firm D call. Trimming cost V 6 bases and J 12 bases, with 18 bases left between them. CDR3 size: 14 residues. Germline CDR1 and CDR2: MNHNS and SASEGT.

In its sample, this clonotype was seen a few times. The J gene is TRBJ1-6, the V gene TRBV20-1; 7 bases line up with TRBD1. The CDR3 loop spans 16 amino acids. Germline V gene lookup returns CDR1 DFQATT and CDR2 SNEGSKA (reference sequence). The J segment lost 6 bases and the V segment lost 2 bases, leaving 10 bases of the junction unmatched. The CDR3 DNA reads TGCAGTGCTAGAACCTACGGGACAGAGGGTAATTCACCCCTCCACTTT. It translates to CSARTYGTEGNSPLHF.

This clonotype showed up many times. The chain joins TRBV7-8 to TRBJ2-5, with D perhaps matching TRBD1 (5 bases). The V end lost 5 bases, the J end lost 0 bases, and 13 bases lay between the germline ends. CDR3 length: 15 amino acids. CDR1 and CDR2 (germline): SGHVS, FQNEAQ. The CDR3, as DNA: TGTGCCAGCAGCCGATATAGCAGGGACCAAGAGACCCAGTACTTC. As protein: CASSRYSRDQETQYF.

About this clonotype itself: A much larger clone lies one base from this, so it may be a read error. This chain joins TRBV3-1 and TRBJ1-2; TRBD1 might be the D (5 bases). The germline gives CDR1 LGHDT, CDR2 YNNKEL (reference sequence). This CDR3 region has 14 residues. The CDR3 region is CASSQRGRDYGHTF. CDR3 DNA sequence: TGTGCCAGCAGCCAAAGGGGTCGGGACTATGGCCACACCTTC.

This clonotype occurred many times. The gene calls are TRBV24-1 and TRBJ2-3; D is possibly TRBD1 (6 bases). Trimming cost V 3 bases and J 2 bases, with 14 bases left between them. This CDR3 has 16 amino acids. Germline CDR1 KGHDR, CDR2 SFDVKD. The CDR3 DNA reads TGTGCCACCAGTGATCTCCCGACAGGTCCCACAGATACGCAGTATTTT. Translation gives CATSDLPTGPTDTQYF.

This clonotype was detected only a few times. The rearrangement joins TRBV12-3 or TRBV12-4 to TRBJ1-1; 10 positions match TRBD1. This CDR3 is built from 13 residues. V lost 7 bases, J lost 11 bases, and 10 bases stayed unmatched. The CDR3 DNA follows: TGTGCCAGCACCTCGACAGGGGGCGCGTCGGCTTTCTTT. It translates to CASTSTGGASAFF.

This chain joins TRBV4-1 and TRBJ1-2, with TRBD1 identical over 8 bases. Trimming cost V 4 bases and J 2 bases; bases outside gene matches: 6. CDR1 and CDR2 (germline): MGHRA, YSYEKL. The CDR3 has 15 amino acids. CDR3 region: CASSRQGQANYGYTF. CDR3 sequence (DNA): TGCGCCAGCAGCCGCCAGGGACAGGCGAACTATGGCTACACCTTC.

This clonotype was counted ten times or more. V and J are TRBV2 and TRBJ1-2; D is unresolved. The CDR3 covers 14 residues. Germline V gives CDR1 SNHLY, CDR2 FYNNEI. Trimming removed 5 bases at V and 7 bases at J, with 17 bases between. The CDR3 region has the DNA TGTGCCAGCAGTCGATCCGGGGTAGACTCTGGCTACACCTTC. Translating gives CASSRSGVDSGYTF.

This clonotype is a singleton in its sample. CDR3 nucleotide sequence: TGTGCCAGCAGTAAAACAGGTTACGGCTACACCTTC. Translation: CASSKTGYGYTF. The V gene is TRBV25-1, the J gene TRBJ1-2; maybe TRBD1 (5 bases). Trimming shortened V by 5 bases and J by 8 bases, and 12 bases separated the two germline ends. In germline, CDR1 is MGHDK, CDR2 SYGVNS. This CDR3 contains 12 residues.

This chain uses TRBV2 with TRBJ1-1; D is unclear. V gave up 6 bases and J gave up 12 bases, with 14 bases separating them. CDR3 size: 11 residues. Germline-derived CDR1 and CDR2 are SNHLY and FYNNEI. The CDR3, as DNA: TGTGCCAGCAGCTTGGGGAGTTGGACTTTCTTT. Translation gives CASSLGSWTFF.

There are a few counts of this clonotype. The CDR3 DNA is TGTGCCAGCAGCTCGCCGTACACTGAAGCTTTCTTT. Amino acids: CASSSPYTEAFF. The chain is built from TRBV7-9 and TRBJ1-1; D gene unclear. The CDR3 has 12 residues. Germline loops: CDR1 SEHNR, CDR2 FQNEAQ (reference sequence). V was pared by 4 bases and J by 3 bases, with 6 bases between.

J is TRBJ2-1 and V is TRBV7-3; D perhaps matches TRBD1 (5 bases). Looked up from germline, CDR1 is SGHTA and CDR2 is FQGTGA. This CDR3 spans 16 amino acids. Trimming left V 4 bases short and J 1 base short, with 14 bases between. The chain's CDR3 is CASSYRQSVSYNEQFF. CDR3 DNA sequence: TGTGCCAGCAGCTACCGACAGTCTGTTTCCTACAATGAGCAGTTCTTC.

V is TRBV7-9 and J is TRBJ2-3; no definite D call. Germline loops: CDR1 SEHNR, CDR2 FQNEAQ (reference sequence). CDR3 length equals 12 residues. Deletions cut 1 base from V and 6 bases from J, with 5 bases between. The CDR3 reads CASSLVIDTQYF. Written as DNA, the CDR3 is TGTGCCAGCAGCTTAGTTATCGATACGCAGTATTTT.

This clonotype showed up many times. The V call is TRBV7-2, the J call TRBJ2-7; D assignment may be TRBD1 or TRBD2 (5 bases each). Between the trimmed V and J ends, which lost 5 bases and 5 bases, there was a span of 16 bases. CDR3 length: 14 residues. The germline CDR1 and CDR2 sequences are SGHTA and FQGNSA. In DNA, the CDR3 is TGTGCCAGCAGCGCGACCGGGACCCGCGACGAGCAGTACTTC. This gives the protein CASSATGTRDEQYF.

This clonotype was picked up many times. This sequence joins TRBV25-1 and TRBJ2-5, with D possibly being TRBD1 (8 bases). Trimming left V 5 bases short and J 4 bases short, with 14 bases between. The CDR3 runs to 14 residues. The germline gives CDR1 MGHDK, CDR2 SYGVNS. In nucleotides, the CDR3 is TGTGCCAGCAGTAAGACAGGGGAGGGAGAGACCCAGTACTTC. Translating gives CASSKTGEGETQYF.

The V gene is TRBV5-6, the J gene TRBJ2-1; maybe TRBD2 (5 bases). Trimming shortened V by 4 bases and J by 5 bases, and 19 bases separated the two germline ends. The CDR3 contains 16 residues. CDR1 is SGHDT and CDR2 is YYEEEE in the germline V gene. CDR3: CASSLTTGFIHNEQFF. The CDR3 bases are TGTGCCAGCAGCCTCACTACGGGGTTCATCCACAATGAGCAGTTCTTC.

Points on this clonotype: One base away lies a much larger clone, so this may be a sequencing read error. The V call is TRBV10-2, the J call TRBJ1-2; a possible D gene is TRBD1 (5 bases). Germline CDR1 is WSHSY and CDR2 is SAAADI. The CDR3 sequence is 13 residues long. CDR3 DNA sequence: TGTGCCAGCAGCGTTTCAGGGCTCTATGGCTACACCTTC. It is translated as CASSVSGLYGYTF.

Worth noting for this clonotype: A much larger clone differs from this one at a single base, so this may be a read error. The CDR3 end shows no conserved phenylalanine or tryptophan, and so a read error is likely. The rearrangement links TRBV7-3 to TRBJ2-7; D might be TRBD2 (5 bases). V lost 3 bases and J lost 6, with 15 bases in between. Germline CDR1 and CDR2: SGHTA and FQGTGA. This CDR3 is 14 amino acids long. Here the CDR3 reads CASSFVTIRGEQYL. CDR3 nucleotides: TGTGCCAGCAGCTTCGTGACAATTCGGGGCGAGCAGTACCTC.

A note on this clonotype: A read error may be the cause here, since a much bigger clone is one base away. Here the CDR3 omits its conserved ending phenylalanine or tryptophan, so a read error is the likely source. J is TRBJ2-7 and V is TRBV19, with D unresolved. Trimming cost V 4 bases and J 7 bases, with 8 bases left between them. The CDR3 loop spans 11 amino acids. Germline CDR1 is LNHDA and CDR2 is SQIVND (reference sequence). This CDR3 is CASSKEREQYL. In DNA form, the CDR3 reads TGTGCCAGTAGTAAGGAGAGGGAGCAGTACCTC.

There are many counts of this clonotype. The rearrangement links TRBV7-2 to TRBJ1-1, with no clear D. CDR1 and CDR2 from the germline V gene are SGHTA and FQGNSA. This CDR3 has 13 amino acids. With 5 bases removed from V and 0 bases from J, the gap between germline ends came to 7 bases. The CDR3 nucleotides are TGTGCCAGCAGCCCGTTCATGAACACTGAAGCTTTCTTT. Amino acid sequence: CASSPFMNTEAFF.

This clonotype was recorded at least ten times. The chain couples TRBV11-1 to TRBJ2-7; a possible D gene is TRBD2 (6 bases). V shed 5 bases and J shed 0 bases, with 23 bases lying between them. The CDR3 spans 18 residues. CDR1 is SGHAT, CDR2 FQDESV, per germline (reference sequence). The CDR3 reads CASSLLYRDSHHSYEQYF. The CDR3 coding sequence is TGTGCCAGCAGCCTACTATACCGGGACTCCCACCACTCCTACGAGCAGTACTTC.

The table lists this clonotype with many counts. V usage is TRBV15 and J usage is TRBJ1-1; D is unclear. V shed 1 base and J shed 5 bases, with 8 bases lying between them. CDR3 size: 13 residues. Looked up from germline, CDR1 is LNHNV and CDR2 is YYDKDF (reference sequence). The CDR3, as DNA: TGTGCCACCAGCAGAGGGCCGAGTACTGAAGCTTTCTTT. This encodes CATSRGPSTEAFF.

The chain joins TRBV6-5 to TRBJ2-1; 10 bases fit TRBD1. Germline V gene data show CDR1 as MNHEY and CDR2 as SVGAGI. CDR3 length equals 15 residues. The trim removed 2 bases at V and 6 bases at J, leaving 4 bases unmatched. CDR3 residues: CASSYPDRGLNEQFF. The CDR3 nucleotides are TGTGCCAGCAGTTACCCAGACAGGGGGCTCAATGAGCAGTTCTTC.

The gene calls are TRBV7-2 and TRBJ1-2; no clear D gene. There are 9 residues in the CDR3. Looked up from germline, CDR1 is SGHTA and CDR2 is FQGNSA. Trimming shortened V by 9 bases and J by 3 bases, and 2 bases separated the two germline ends. CDR3: CARHYGYTF. The CDR3 DNA is TGTGCCAGGCACTATGGCTACACCTTC.

This clonotype was observed at least ten times. The CDR3 DNA reads as TGTGCCAGCAGCCCAGGGACAAGGGACGGCTACACCTTC. It translates to CASSPGTRDGYTF. The rearrangement uses TRBV12-3 or TRBV12-4 and TRBJ1-2; a weak D match, TRBD1 (6 bases). The V end was cut by 6 bases, the J end by 8 bases, with 16 bases between. This CDR3 region has 13 residues.